One T cell receptor (beta chain) is described in this entry. CDR1 and CDR2 from the germline V gene are SNHLY and FYNNEI. The CDR3 sequence is 16 residues long. V trimming: 7 bases; J trimming: 5 bases; junction bases outside the gene matches: 10. Original analysis: How many nucleated cells were present was estimated from reference gene primer amplification. The repertoire was sequenced with immunoSEQ multiplex PCR; TCRdb's copy has only in-frame clones and lacks some. V, J and clone size reflect that table, while D and trimming were determined from the DNA. The sample has roughly 410,000 clones; about 90% are singletons. This sample was taken from a study of blood T cell repertoires in COVID-19. As for the study in general: The United States, Italy and Spain were the sources of the acute and convalescent COVID-19 samples. T cells, B-cell-depleted T cells, or PBMCs supplied cDNA or gDNA.

Seattle patients were enrolled while actively infected and followed longitudinally. This sequence was found in a woman aged 55-70 years with COVID-19, enrolled during active disease. The chain uses TRBV2 and TRBJ2-4, with 11 nucleotides matching TRBD1. Sequencing input: peripheral blood. CDR3: CASIRGTGGTQNIQYF. The CDR3 nucleotides are TGTGCCAGCATTCGGGGGACAGGGGGAACCCAAAACATTCAGTACTTC.